Listed below are T cell receptor beta chains from one sample, sequenced in a study of T-cell reconstitution after alpha-beta-depleted transplantation in children. Each CDR3 protein gets one entry after TCRdb re-called the PCR reads with MiXCR. In the table there are hundreds of thousands of distinct CDR3 sequences, less than 15% of which are singletons. This specimen was PBMCs, taken before TCRalphabeta/CD19-depleted stem cell transplant. The receptors come from a girl aged 2 to 9 with congenital amegakaryocytic thrombocytopenia, due to receive a stem cell transplant. Both conserved end residues are part of each CDR3. A D gene is named only where the DNA matches it firmly. For some rows the clone size is stated as once, few or many, or as a class when expanded; others skip it.

>NA|TRBJ1-2|TRBV5-1|NA
CASHHDLGGGYGYTF
TGCGCCAGCCACCACGACTTGGGGGGCGGCTATGGCTACACCTTC
>many|TRBJ1-1|TRBV12-3/TRBV12-4|NA
CASSTAFF
TGTGCCAGCAGCACGGCTTTCTTT
>few|TRBJ2-7|TRBV20-1|TRBD2
CSARIGLAGGSEQYF
TGCAGTGCGCGAATAGGACTAGCGGGAGGGTCCGAGCAGTACTTC
>many|TRBJ2-4|TRBV20-1|NA
CSARESHNLAKNIQYF
TGCAGTGCTAGAGAGTCCCATAACTTAGCCAAAAACATTCAGTACTTC
>many|TRBJ2-1|TRBV29-1|TRBD2
CSANGLASDEQFF
TGCAGCGCAAATGGACTAGCGTCCGATGAGCAGTTCTTC
>NA|TRBJ1-1|TRBV7-3|NA
CASSLAGHNTEAFF
TGTGCCAGCAGCTTAGCGGGCCACAACACTGAAGCTTTCTTT
>many|TRBJ2-7|TRBV5-1|NA
CASSLDPSVYEQYF
TGCGCCAGCAGCTTGGACCCATCCGTCTACGAGCAGTACTTC
>many|TRBJ2-3|TRBV6-5|TRBD2
CASSSLAAPISTDTQYF
TGTGCCAGCAGTTCCCTAGCGGCTCCCATTAGCACAGATACGCAGTATTTT
>NA|TRBJ2-5|TRBV6-5|NA
CASSYGQSPRETQYF
TGTGCCAGCAGTTACGGACAATCCCCTCGGGAGACCCAGTACTTC
>many|TRBJ1-3|TRBV20-1|NA
CSARALEGPGPRPGNTIYF
TGCAGTGCTAGAGCCCTCGAGGGTCCGGGACCCCGGCCTGGAAACACCATATATTTT
>many|TRBJ2-7|TRBV6-1|NA
CASSEQGRLYEQYF
TGTGCCAGCAGCGAACAGGGCCGACTCTACGAGCAGTACTTC
>NA|TRBJ2-1|TRBV15|NA
CATSRGQYNEQFF
TGTGCCACCAGCAGAGGACAGTACAATGAGCAGTTCTTC
>few|TRBJ2-1|TRBV5-1|NA
CASSSSGTTYNEQFF
TGCGCCAGCAGCTCATCCGGGACGACCTACAATGAGCAGTTCTTC
>few|TRBJ2-5|TRBV28|NA
CASGELWTQYF
TGTGCCAGCGGGGAACTGTGGACCCAGTACTTC
>NA|TRBJ1-5|TRBV27|NA
CASRWGGDNQPQHF
TGTGCCAGCAGGTGGGGGGGGGACAATCAGCCCCAGCATTTT